These 18 T cell receptor beta chains were all obtained from the same sample, sequenced in a study of blood T cells in healthy people across ages. The second PCR ran roughly 7 to 12 cycles with a sample-barcoded 5' primer and J-beta primers. TCRdb ran MiXCR on the 5' RACE reads and lists one entry per CDR3 protein. The sample records fewer than 700,000 distinct CDR3 sequences, around 38% being singletons. The sequenced material came from blood. Receptor source: a man older than 75 in good health.

The table lists this clonotype with a few counts. The DNA for the CDR3 is TGCGCCAGCAGCCAATTCGGAAGCAGGGGACTACAAGAGACCCAGTACTTC. Translation: CASSQFGSRGLQETQYF. The chain recombines TRBV4-3 with TRBJ2-5; weak D call: TRBD2 (7 bases). With 2 bases removed from V and 2 bases from J, the gap between germline ends came to 18 bases. This CDR3 region has 17 residues. Germline CDR1 LGHNA, CDR2 YSLEER.

This clonotype was seen a single time. One end of the junction is discordant with germline, which a read error may explain. V usage is TRBV9 and J usage is TRBJ2-1; 7 positions agree with TRBD2. In germline, CDR1 is SGDLS, CDR2 YYNGEE. The CDR3 has 13 amino acids. This CDR3 reads CASSEAGRNGQFF. The CDR3, as DNA: TGTGCCAGCAGCGAAGCGGGACGGAATGGGCAGTTCTTC.

The chain joins TRBV6-2 or TRBV6-3 to TRBJ2-3, with D possibly TRBD2 on 6 matching bases. From germline, CDR1 is MNHEY and CDR2 SVGEGT. The germline V and J ends were trimmed by 10 bases and 4 bases, with 18 bases remaining between them. The CDR3 has 14 residues. As DNA, the CDR3 is TGTGCCACTTATAACGGGAGAAGGGCAGATACGCAGTATTTT. Translated: CATYNGRRADTQYF.

This chain connects TRBV20-1 to TRBJ1-2; tentative D call: TRBD1 (5 bases). V dropped 3 bases and J dropped 2 bases, with 13 bases sitting between them. The CDR3 runs 14 residues. Germline V gives CDR1 DFQATT, CDR2 SNEGSKA (reference sequence). CDR3 coding DNA: TGCAGTGCTAGCGACCTCGACAGAAACTATGGCTACACCTTC. It encodes CSASDLDRNYGYTF.

V is TRBV20-1 and J is TRBJ2-4, with 7 positions matching TRBD1. The CDR3 contains 15 residues. CDR1 is DFQATT, CDR2 SNEGSKA, per germline (reference sequence). Trimming at V came to 1 base and at J to 1 base, leaving 4 bases not matched to a gene. The CDR3 region is CSARGDSSAKNIQYF. The CDR3, as DNA: TGCAGTGCTAGAGGGGACAGTAGTGCCAAAAACATTCAGTACTTC.

The chain recombines TRBV6-2 or TRBV6-3 with TRBJ1-2; a possible D gene is TRBD1 (5 bases). Trimming took off 6 bases at V and 5 bases at J, with 16 bases between the two ends. There are 14 residues in the CDR3. CDR1 MNHEY and CDR2 SVGEGT come from the germline V gene. The CDR3 sequence is CASRTPDSYYGYTF. In DNA, the CDR3 is TGTGCCAGCAGAACTCCCGACAGCTATTATGGCTACACCTTC.

This chain links TRBV2 with TRBJ2-1; TRBD1 agrees at 7 bases. The CDR3 loop spans 14 amino acids. J gave up 2 bases and V 10 bases, and 8 bases lay outside the gene matches. Germline CDR1 is SNHLY and CDR2 is FYNNEI. CDR3 protein: CAISGTATYNEQFF. The DNA for the CDR3 is TGTGCCATTTCCGGGACAGCAACCTACAATGAGCAGTTCTTC.

V is TRBV11-2 and J is TRBJ2-6; D is tentatively TRBD1 or TRBD2 (5 bases each). Germline values: CDR1 SGHAT, CDR2 FQNNGV. This CDR3 has 15 amino acids. The V and J ends lost 8 bases and 2 bases respectively, with 13 bases between them. The CDR3 DNA follows: TGTGCCAGCCTACGGTGGGGGACTGGGGCCAACGTCCTGACTTTC. It yields the protein CASLRWGTGANVLTF.

This clonotype came up many times. The chain combines TRBV10-3 with TRBJ2-3; 12 bases align to TRBD2. This CDR3 is 18 amino acids long. Germline V lookup: CDR1 ENHRY, CDR2 SYGVKD. V dropped 3 bases and J dropped 0; count of bases not matched to a gene: 7. The CDR3 is CAISDRTSGATSTDTQYF. The CDR3 nucleotides read TGTGCCATCAGTGACCGGACTAGCGGGGCAACTAGCACAGATACGCAGTATTTT.

This clonotype appeared many times. The rearrangement links TRBV20-1 to TRBJ2-7; no definite D call. Trimming removed 0 bases from V and 2 bases from J, with 8 bases in between. CDR1 is DFQATT, CDR2 SNEGSKA, per germline (reference sequence). This CDR3 has 13 amino acids. In nucleotides, the CDR3 is TGCAGTGCTAGAGATCCTGGAGCCTACGAGCAGTACTTC. This translates into CSARDPGAYEQYF.

The CDR3 loop reads CASSVGGDPYNSPLHF. The CDR3, as DNA: TGTGCCAGCAGCGTAGGCGGGGACCCCTATAATTCACCCCTCCACTTT. The V gene is TRBV9, the J gene TRBJ1-6; possibly TRBD1 for D (5 bases). This CDR3 spans 16 amino acids. Germline V gene data show CDR1 as SGDLS and CDR2 as YYNGEE. V shed 0 bases and J shed 2 bases, with 9 bases lying between them.

This clonotype was seen a few times. This CDR3 reads CASSWDSSSYNEQFF. Here the CDR3 DNA reads TGTGCCAGCAGCTGGGACTCCAGCTCCTACAATGAGCAGTTCTTC. The chain links TRBV5-5 to TRBJ2-1; D is perhaps TRBD2 (6 bases). Germline V gene data show CDR1 as SGHKS and CDR2 as YYEKEE (reference sequence). V lost 3 bases to trimming and J lost 0 bases, with 10 bases between them. The CDR3 has 15 residues.

This clonotype occurred a few times. The J gene is TRBJ2-3, the V gene TRBV7-9; a weak D match, TRBD2 (5 bases). Germline assignment: CDR1 SEHNR and CDR2 FQNEAQ (reference sequence). The CDR3 contains 14 residues. The ends were cut back, 5 bases at V and 0 bases at J, with 9 bases in the middle. CDR3 region: CASSNLASTDTQYF. As DNA, the CDR3 is TGTGCCAGCAGCAATCTAGCTAGCACAGATACGCAGTATTTT.

For this clonotype: A much larger clone differs from this one at a single base, so this may be a read error. The V call is TRBV7-2, the J call TRBJ2-7, with TRBD2 identical over 9 bases. V was clipped by 3 bases and J by 2 bases; unmatched bases: 11. The CDR3 runs to 17 residues. Germline lookup yields CDR1 SGHTA and CDR2 FQGNSA. DNA of the CDR3: TGTACCAGCAGCTTCCCGCGGGCTAGCGGGGCCACCTACGAGCAGTACTTC. Protein: CTSSFPRASGATYEQYF. Drawing the rest from reference TRBV7-2 and TRBJ2-7, the complete variable domain is GAGVSQSPSNKVTEKGKDVELRCDPISGHTALYWYRQSLGQGLEFLIYFQGNSAPDKSGLPSDRFSAERTGGSVSTLTIQRTQQEDSAVYLCTSSFPRASGATYEQYFGPGTRLTVT.

The genes are TRBV7-2 and TRBJ2-3, with 14 bases identical to TRBD2. Germline loops: CDR1 SGHTA, CDR2 FQGNSA. V shed 0 bases and J 5 bases; nucleotides not matched to a gene: 7. There are 18 residues in the CDR3. The CDR3 here is CASSLARLAGGRGDTQYF. For the CDR3, the DNA is TGTGCCAGCAGCTTAGCTCGACTAGCGGGGGGGCGCGGAGATACGCAGTATTTT.

This chain joins TRBV7-2 and TRBJ1-6, with D maybe TRBD1 (5 bases). CDR3 length: 15 amino acids. V lost 2 bases and J 6 bases, leaving 11 bases between the germline ends. The germline V gene has CDR1 SGHTA and CDR2 FQGNSA. The CDR3 loop reads CASSLYTGRNSPLHF. As DNA, the CDR3 is TGTGCCAGCAGCTTATATACAGGCCGTAATTCACCCCTCCACTTT.

The chain combines TRBV7-8 with TRBJ2-7, with D tentatively TRBD2 (6 bases). The CDR3 is made up of 16 amino acids. Looked up from germline, CDR1 is SGHVS and CDR2 is FQNEAQ. V gave up 5 bases and J gave up 1 base, with 18 bases separating them. The CDR3 region is CASSNRMTRVSYEQYF. In DNA, the CDR3 is TGTGCCAGCAGCAATCGAATGACTAGGGTGTCCTACGAGCAGTACTTC.

This rearrangement joins TRBV24-1 to TRBJ2-5, with 7 nucleotides matching TRBD1. This CDR3 has 16 amino acids. Germline V gene sequence: CDR1 KGHDR, CDR2 SFDVKD. The J segment lost 1 base and the V segment lost 4 bases, leaving 8 bases of the junction unmatched. The CDR3 loop reads CATSDPGQVGQETQYF. Written as DNA, the CDR3 is TGTGCCACCAGTGACCCTGGACAGGTCGGCCAAGAGACCCAGTACTTC.